Here is one T cell receptor beta chain with its context. The antigen is unknown. TCRdb fed the 5' RACE reads into MiXCR, producing one record per CDR3 protein. The data hold roughly 1,500 distinct CDR3 sequences, with 63% observed a single time. This sample was taken from a study of T-cell memory formation after mild COVID-19. Study-level information: For the most part, TCR clusters were specific to one donor. Study results and limitations: Shrinking CD4+ clones resided mostly in CM and EM, and CD8+ ones in EMRA. Clones shrinking between day 15 and 85 showed a balanced CD4/CD8 split, and those that grew later tilted toward CD4+. In second-wave clones peaking day 37, SARS-CoV-2 specificity remained unconfirmed.

Germline V CDR1 and CDR2: SGHVS, FNYEAQ. Trimming removed 5 bases at V and 3 bases at J, with 9 bases between. The CDR3 contains 13 residues. The receptor's source is an adult who had mild COVID-19 (a few samples of this study predate the infection). Cell type and time point are not known. Sequencing input: PBMCs or a T cell subset sorted from them (not recorded which). The J gene is TRBJ2-3, the V gene TRBV7-6, with TRBD2 as a possible D gene (6 bases). The CDR3 bases are TGTGCCAGCAGCCCGACTAGAACAGATACGCAGTATTTT. It specifies CASSPTRTDTQYF.